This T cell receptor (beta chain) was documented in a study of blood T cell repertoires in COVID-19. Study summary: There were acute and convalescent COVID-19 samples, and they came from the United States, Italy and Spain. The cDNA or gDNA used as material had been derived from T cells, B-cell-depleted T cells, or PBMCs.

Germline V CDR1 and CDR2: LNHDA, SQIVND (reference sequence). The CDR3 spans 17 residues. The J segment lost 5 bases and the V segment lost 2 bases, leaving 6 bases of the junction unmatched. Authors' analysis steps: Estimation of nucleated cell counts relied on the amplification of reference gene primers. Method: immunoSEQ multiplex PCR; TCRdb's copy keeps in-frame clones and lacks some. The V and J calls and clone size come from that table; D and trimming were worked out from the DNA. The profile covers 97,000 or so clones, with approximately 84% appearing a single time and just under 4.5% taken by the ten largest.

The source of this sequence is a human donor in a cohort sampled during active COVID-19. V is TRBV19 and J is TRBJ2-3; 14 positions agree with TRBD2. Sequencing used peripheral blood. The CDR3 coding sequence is TGTGCCAGTAGTATAAGGACTAGCGGGGGGAGGGGAGATACGCAGTATTTT. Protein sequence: CASSIRTSGGRGDTQYF.